The 20 T cell receptor beta chains reported below all come from one sample, sequenced in a study of blood T cells in healthy people across ages. Sample-barcoded 5' priming and a J-beta primer mix drove a second PCR of about 7 to 12 cycles. From the 5' RACE reads, TCRdb called clonotypes with MiXCR, one entry per CDR3 protein. The sample holds about 1.4 million distinct CDR3 sequences, approximately 60% seen once. The specimen sequenced was blood. All receptors derive from a man in his late teens or twenties in good health.

The rearrangement links TRBV28 to TRBJ1-2; a possible D gene is TRBD1 (6 bases). The V gene's germline CDR1 is MDHEN and CDR2 SYDVKM. This CDR3 has 13 amino acids. Trimming stripped 3 bases from V and 7 bases from J, with 12 bases between. The CDR3 spells CASSLGQGSGYTF. The CDR3, as DNA: TGTGCCAGCAGTTTGGGGCAGGGGTCTGGCTACACCTTC.

The chain carries TRBV7-2 and TRBJ1-1; D ambiguous. CDR1 is SGHTA, CDR2 FQGNSA, per germline. The CDR3 is made up of 13 amino acids. The V gene lost 9 bases and the J gene lost 5 bases, with 16 bases spanning the gap. CDR3 loop: CASSIEGRTEAFF. In DNA, the CDR3 is TGTGCCAGTAGCATTGAGGGAAGGACTGAAGCTTTCTTT.

The rearrangement uses TRBV4-2 and TRBJ2-4; D might be TRBD2 (5 bases). The CDR3 totals 17 residues. V lost 0 bases and J lost 3, with 15 bases in between. Looked up from germline, CDR1 is LGHNA and CDR2 is YNFKEQ. In DNA, the CDR3 is TGTGCCAGCAGCCAAGAGGGGTGGGCCGGGGACAAAAACATTCAGTACTTC. Amino acids: CASSQEGWAGDKNIQYF.

This clonotype showed up just a few times. The chain employs TRBV7-4 and TRBJ2-5; the D gene could be TRBD1 or TRBD2 (6 bases each). The CDR3 has 13 amino acids. Germline loops: CDR1 SGHVT, CDR2 SQSDAQ. Trimming took off 6 bases at V and 3 bases at J, with 11 bases between the two ends. In nucleotides, the CDR3 is TGTGCCAGCAGGAAGGGGGGAAAAGAGACCCAGTACTTC. Encoded protein: CASRKGGKETQYF.

This rearrangement joins TRBV6-5 to TRBJ1-2; D not resolved. Germline CDR1 MNHEY, CDR2 SVGAGI. The CDR3 is 14 residues long. Trimming took off 0 bases at V and 2 bases at J, with 7 bases between the two ends. CDR3 nucleotides: TGTGCCAGCAGTTACTCGGGTAACAACTATGGCTACACCTTC. This translates into CASSYSGNNYGYTF.

Only one count was recorded for this clonotype. J is TRBJ2-7 and V is TRBV29-1, with 8 bases fitting TRBD1. Germline V CDR1 and CDR2: SQVTM, ANQGSEA. V shed 7 bases and J 0 bases; nucleotides not matched to a gene: 14. The CDR3 contains 16 residues. CDR3 coding DNA: TGCAGCGCTGCAATCCCCAGGACAGGGAGCTCCTACGAGCAGTACTTC. Translated, it gives CSAAIPRTGSSYEQYF.

This rearrangement joins TRBV29-1 to TRBJ2-3; D is unclear. CDR3 length equals 14 residues. Germline V CDR1 and CDR2: SQVTM, ANQGSEA. V dropped 6 bases and J dropped 2 bases, with 15 bases sitting between them. Here the CDR3 reads CSVFPSPSTDTQYF. The CDR3 bases are TGCAGCGTCTTCCCTTCCCCTTCCACAGATACGCAGTATTTT.

The chain uses TRBV13 and TRBJ1-1, with D unresolved. The CDR3 spans 16 residues. CDR1 PRHDT and CDR2 FYEKMQ come from the germline V gene (reference sequence). The V end was cut by 5 bases, the J end by 0 bases, with 16 bases between. CDR3: CASSPAAGKLNTEAFF. The CDR3 nucleotides read TGTGCCAGCAGCCCGGCAGCGGGGAAATTGAACACTGAAGCTTTCTTT.

The genes are TRBV24-1 and TRBJ2-7; D remains unclear. Judging by the DNA end, TRBJ2-5 fits better; the J call may be wrong. This CDR3 contains 14 residues. Germline V CDR1 and CDR2: KGHDR, SFDVKD. The CDR3 reads CATSDLAEPETQYF. In nucleotides, the CDR3 is TGTGCCACCAGTGATTTGGCCGAACCAGAGACCCAGTACTTC.

V is TRBV7-6 and J is TRBJ2-5; maybe TRBD1 (5 bases). The CDR3 has 15 residues. Germline V CDR1 and CDR2: SGHVS, FNYEAQ. V lost 2 bases and J 4 bases, leaving 14 bases between the germline ends. In DNA form, the CDR3 reads TGTGCCAGCAGCTTACGTACAGGCACCCTAGAGACCCAGTACTTC. Translated: CASSLRTGTLETQYF.

The chain combines TRBV12-3 or TRBV12-4 with TRBJ2-7, with 9 bases identical to TRBD1. Trimming cost V 7 bases and J 1 base; bases outside gene matches: 5. This CDR3 is built from 14 residues. The CDR3 region is CASNPGTGSYEQYF. CDR3 DNA: TGTGCCAGCAACCCCGGGACAGGGTCCTACGAGCAGTACTTC.

V is TRBV6-2 or TRBV6-3 and J is TRBJ2-1, with 7 bases identical to TRBD1. In germline, CDR1 is MNHEY, CDR2 SVGEGT. The CDR3 totals 17 residues. J was trimmed by 1 base and V by 6 bases; bases with no gene match: 12. The DNA for the CDR3 is TGTGCCAGCAGCCCCCTGGGACAGACTAAATCCTACAATGAGCAGTTCTTC. It specifies CASSPLGQTKSYNEQFF.

This chain connects TRBV3-1 to TRBJ1-2, with D hard to call. V lost 4 bases and J 8 bases, leaving 11 bases between the germline ends. The CDR3 runs to 12 residues. Germline CDR1 LGHDT, CDR2 YNNKEL (reference sequence). CDR3 residues: CASSLSRVGYTF. The CDR3 DNA follows: TGTGCCAGCAGCCTCAGTAGGGTGGGCTACACCTTC.

This clonotype was recorded a few times. The chain combines TRBV7-9 with TRBJ2-1, with TRBD2 as a possible D gene (6 bases). V was trimmed by 1 base and J by 0 bases, leaving 13 bases between them. Looked up from germline, CDR1 is SEHNR and CDR2 is FQNEAQ (reference sequence). This CDR3 contains 17 residues. The CDR3 coding sequence is TGTGCCAGCAGCTTAGTAGGGACTGGGAGCTCCTACAATGAGCAGTTCTTC. Amino acid sequence: CASSLVGTGSSYNEQFF.

The V gene is TRBV6-1, the J gene TRBJ2-7; no reliable D call. Germline V gene lookup returns CDR1 MNHNS and CDR2 SASEGT. The CDR3 contains 12 residues. Deletions cut 6 bases from V and 2 bases from J, with 8 bases between. DNA of the CDR3: TGTGCCAGCAGAGAGAGTCCCTACGAGCAGTACTTC. Protein product: CASRESPYEQYF.

This clonotype was observed a handful of times. The V gene is TRBV2, the J gene TRBJ1-2; the D gene is possibly TRBD1 (6 bases). Trimming cost V 10 bases and J 0 bases, with 9 bases left between them. The CDR3 is 12 amino acids. Germline CDR1 and CDR2: SNHLY and FYNNEI. CDR3 bases: TGTGCCACCGGACAGACTAACTATGGCTACACCTTC. Translated: CATGQTNYGYTF.

This clonotype has more than one count but fewer than ten. The chain combines TRBV20-1 with TRBJ2-1, with D perhaps TRBD1 (5 bases). Germline V lookup: CDR1 DFQATT, CDR2 SNEGSKA (reference sequence). CDR3 length equals 11 residues. The CDR3 reads CRVAGNNEQFF. Written as DNA, the CDR3 is TGCCGGGTAGCAGGGAACAATGAGCAGTTCTTC.

The J gene is TRBJ2-7, the V gene TRBV4-1, with a possible D match to TRBD1 (6 bases). Per the germline V gene, CDR1 is MGHRA and CDR2 is YSYEKL. CDR3 size: 14 residues. Deletions cut 0 bases from V and 2 bases from J, with 8 bases between. The CDR3, as DNA: TGCGCCAGCAGCCAAGAACAGGGTCCCTACGAGCAGTACTTC. This sequence encodes CASSQEQGPYEQYF.

The CDR3 bases are TGCGCCAGCAGGGAGACCATGAACACTGAAGCTTTCTTT. Translating gives CASRETMNTEAFF. This chain joins TRBV5-1 and TRBJ1-1; the D is unclear. V dropped 5 bases and J dropped 0 bases, with 8 bases sitting between them. Germline V gene sequence: CDR1 SGHRS, CDR2 YFSETQ. CDR3 size: 13 residues.

This clonotype has a handful of counts. The chain employs TRBV20-1 and TRBJ2-1, with 7 bases matching TRBD2. CDR1 DFQATT and CDR2 SNEGSKA come from the germline V gene (reference sequence). The CDR3 is made up of 16 amino acids. The ends lost 6 bases at V and 0 bases at J; junction bases unmatched: 11. The CDR3 region has the DNA TGCAGTGCCTGCCCGACCAGCGGGATCTCCTACAATGAGCAGTTCTTC. This codes for CSACPTSGISYNEQFF.